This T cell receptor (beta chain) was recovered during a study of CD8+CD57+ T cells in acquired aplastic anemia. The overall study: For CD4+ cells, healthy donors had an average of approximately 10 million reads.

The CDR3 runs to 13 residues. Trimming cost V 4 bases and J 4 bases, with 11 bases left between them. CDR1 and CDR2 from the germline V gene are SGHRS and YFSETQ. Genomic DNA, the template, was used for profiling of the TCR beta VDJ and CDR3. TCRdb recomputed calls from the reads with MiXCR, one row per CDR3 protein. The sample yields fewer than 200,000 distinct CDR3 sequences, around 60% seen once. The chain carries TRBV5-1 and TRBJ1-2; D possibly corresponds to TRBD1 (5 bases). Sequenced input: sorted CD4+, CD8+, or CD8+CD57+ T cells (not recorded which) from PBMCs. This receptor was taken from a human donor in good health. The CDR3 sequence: CASSGGETYGYTF. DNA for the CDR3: TGCGCCAGCAGCGGAGGGGAAACCTATGGCTACACCTTC.